This TCR beta chain was obtained from a study of blood T cell repertoires in COVID-19. The assay was immunoSEQ multiplex PCR, and TCRdb's table has in-frame clones only and misses some. The table shows some 150,000 clones, with 80% occurring only once. CDR3 length equals 13 residues. Trimming stripped 5 bases from V and 5 bases from J, with 13 bases between. CDR1 and CDR2 from the germline V gene are SGHAT and FQNNGV. The chain combines TRBV11-2 with TRBJ2-7; a weak D match, TRBD1 (5 bases). Sequences were obtained from peripheral blood. The receptor's source is a man in his sixties with acute or convalescent COVID-19. CDR3 protein: CASSPGQVHEQYF. The DNA for the CDR3 is TGTGCCAGCAGCCCAGGGCAGGTCCACGAGCAGTACTTC.